This T cell receptor (beta chain) originates from a study of blood T cell repertoires in COVID-19. Study context: Samples representing acute and convalescent COVID-19 were sourced from the United States, Italy and Spain.

The V end was cut by 4 bases, the J end by 2 bases, with 11 bases between. Germline-derived CDR1 and CDR2 are MDHEN and SYDVKM. The CDR3 loop spans 14 amino acids. Some clones are missing from TCRdb's copy, which holds only in-frame ones; the method was immunoSEQ multiplex PCR. Of 350,000 to 450,000 clones in the sample, just over 90% were seen once. Shortly before study entry, within 2 weeks, exposed participants had met a COVID-19 case. Sequencing was performed on PBMCs or T cells enriched from blood (not recorded which). The V and J genes are TRBV28 and TRBJ1-2; tentatively, D is TRBD1 (5 bases). This clonotype originated in a woman aged 40-49 years who had been exposed to COVID-19. The CDR3: CASSWGVWNYGYTF. The CDR3 DNA follows: TGTGCCAGCAGTTGGGGGGTATGGAACTATGGCTACACCTTC.